Detailed here is one T cell receptor (beta chain). The antigen is unknown. The data belong to a study of resident and recirculating memory T cells in vitiligo. Overall study results and limits: Clonality differed among vitiligo lesions, with no unique dominant clone.

Using immunoSEQ multiplex PCR, the repertoire was profiled, and TCRdb retains in-frame clones only, with some absent. The sample includes fewer than 85,000 clones, 92% of them seen just once. Trimming took off 1 base at V and 1 base at J, with 16 bases between the two ends. The germline V gene has CDR1 SEHNR and CDR2 FQNEAQ (reference sequence). This CDR3 contains 17 residues. The TCR comes from a male donor with vitiligo. This sequence joins TRBV7-9 and TRBJ2-5; D might be TRBD1 (5 bases). The sequenced material came from blood. As DNA, the CDR3 is TGTGCCAGCAGCTTAGTAGTCAGGGCTAACCTCCAAGAGACCCAGTACTTC. It specifies CASSLVVRANLQETQYF.